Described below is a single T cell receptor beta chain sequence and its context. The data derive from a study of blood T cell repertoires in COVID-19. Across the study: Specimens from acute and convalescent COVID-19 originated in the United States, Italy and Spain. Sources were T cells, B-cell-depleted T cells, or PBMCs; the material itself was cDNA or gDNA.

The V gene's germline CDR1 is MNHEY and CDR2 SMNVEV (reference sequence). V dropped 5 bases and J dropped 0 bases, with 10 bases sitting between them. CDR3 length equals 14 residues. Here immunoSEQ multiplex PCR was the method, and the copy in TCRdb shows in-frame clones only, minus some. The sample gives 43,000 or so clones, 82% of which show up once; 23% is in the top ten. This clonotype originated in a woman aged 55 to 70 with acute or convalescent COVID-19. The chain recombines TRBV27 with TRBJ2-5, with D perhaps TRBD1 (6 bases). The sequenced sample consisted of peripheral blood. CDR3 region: CASSVQGYQETQYF. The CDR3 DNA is TGTGCCAGCAGTGTACAGGGTTACCAAGAGACCCAGTACTTC.